These 25 T cell receptor beta chains were all obtained from the same sample, sequenced in a study of blood T cell repertoires in COVID-19. Here immunoSEQ multiplex PCR was the method, and the copy in TCRdb shows in-frame clones only, minus some. The repertoire holds fewer than 300,000 clones, around 90% seen once, with about 1.1% in the top ten. The sample was PBMCs or T cells enriched from blood (not recorded which). The receptors originated from a woman aged 30 to 39 who had recovered from COVID-19.

The sample holds one count of this clone. The chain uses TRBV19 and TRBJ1-1; the D gene is possibly TRBD1 (5 bases). Between the trimmed V and J ends, which lost 3 bases and 1 base, there was a span of 6 bases. The CDR3 is made up of 13 amino acids. CDR1 is LNHDA and CDR2 is SQIVND in the germline V gene (reference sequence). The CDR3 protein is CASSMGQNTEAFF. CDR3 in DNA: TGTGCCAGTAGTATGGGGCAGAACACTGAAGCTTTCTTT.

The V gene is TRBV19, the J gene TRBJ2-7, with 8 bases that match TRBD2. The length of the CDR3 is 16 residues. The V and J ends lost 5 bases and 0 bases, in that order; junction bases with no gene match: 9. Germline lookup yields CDR1 LNHDA and CDR2 SQIVND (reference sequence). In DNA, the CDR3 is TGTGCCAGTAGTTCCCAGGGAGCGGGGGTCTCCTACGAGCAGTACTTC. It yields the protein CASSSQGAGVSYEQYF.

This clone was detected only once. Other DNA variants within this sample encode the same CDR3. The chain carries TRBV18 and TRBJ2-5; D is ambiguous. Trimming pared 6 bases from V and 0 bases from J, leaving 5 bases between. The CDR3 is 12 residues long. Germline V gives CDR1 KGHSH, CDR2 LQKENI. CDR3 sequence: CASSRYQETQYF. The CDR3 nucleotides read TGTGCCAGCTCCCGGTACCAAGAGACCCAGTACTTC. Together with reference TRBV18 and TRBJ2-5, the CDR3 gives the full variable domain: NAGVMQNPRHLVRRRGQEARLRCSPMKGHSHVYWYRQLPEEGLKFMVYLQKENIIDESGMPKERFSAEFPKEGPSILRIQQVVRGDSAAYFCASSRYQETQYFGPGTRLLVL.

V gene TRBV28 combines with J gene TRBJ2-3; D is unresolved. Trimming shortened V by 5 bases and J by 5 bases, and 17 bases separated the two germline ends. Germline V gene data show CDR1 as MDHEN and CDR2 as SYDVKM. CDR3 size: 15 residues. CDR3: CASSPPLLSGDTQYF. For the CDR3, the DNA is TGTGCCAGCAGTCCACCCCTTCTAAGTGGAGATACGCAGTATTTT.

The rearrangement uses TRBV10-2 and TRBJ1-1; tentative D call: TRBD1 (5 bases). CDR1 and CDR2 from the germline V gene are WSHSY and SAAADI. The CDR3 loop spans 13 amino acids. Trimming cost V 6 bases and J 4 bases, with 12 bases left between them. In DNA form, the CDR3 reads TGCGCCAGCAGCAGAGGACACATCACTGAAGCTTTCTTT. It codes for CASSRGHITEAFF.

The gene calls are TRBV7-2 and TRBJ1-1; unclear D gene. V was pared by 7 bases and J by 2 bases, with 14 bases between. Germline CDR1 SGHTA, CDR2 FQGNSA. CDR3 length: 14 residues. In DNA, the CDR3 is TGTGCCAGCACTCTAAGCGGCGTAAACACTGAAGCTTTCTTT. This gives the protein CASTLSGVNTEAFF. Full variable domain (outside the CDR3, taken from reference TRBV7-2 and TRBJ1-1): GAGVSQSPSNKVTEKGKDVELRCDPISGHTALYWYRQSLGQGLEFLIYFQGNSAPDKSGLPSDRFSAERTGGSVSTLTIQRTQQEDSAVYLCASTLSGVNTEAFFGQGTRLTVV.

This chain joins TRBV11-1 and TRBJ2-7; 9 bases fit TRBD1. Germline V CDR1 and CDR2: SGHAT, FQDESV (reference sequence). The CDR3 totals 15 residues. The ends lost 5 bases at V and 6 bases at J; junction bases unmatched: 11. CDR3 coding DNA: TGTGCCAGCAGCCCGACCTCACAGGGGGCTGGCGAGCAGTACTTC. Amino acid sequence: CASSPTSQGAGEQYF.

The chain recombines TRBV3-1 (or the pseudogene TRBV3-2) with TRBJ2-1, with D maybe TRBD2 (5 bases). Trimming took 0 bases from V and 5 from J, leaving 11 bases between them. Looked up from germline, CDR1 is LGHDT and CDR2 is YNNKEL (reference sequence). The CDR3 spans 15 residues. The CDR3 reads CASSQDEFGDNEQFF. The DNA of the CDR3 is TGTGCCAGCAGCCAAGATGAGTTCGGGGACAATGAGCAGTTCTTC.

The chain uses TRBV2 and TRBJ2-1; 13 nucleotides match TRBD2. The CDR3 has 15 amino acids. Looked up from germline, CDR1 is SNHLY and CDR2 is FYNNEI. V was pared by 8 bases and J by 7 bases, with 8 bases of the junction left unmatched. The CDR3 here is CASQLAGGPENEQFF. The DNA for the CDR3 is TGTGCCAGCCAACTAGCGGGAGGGCCTGAGAATGAGCAGTTCTTC.

This chain connects TRBV19 to TRBJ1-5; 8 bases fit TRBD1. The CDR3 runs to 16 residues. With 3 bases clipped from V and 1 base from J, the junction kept 5 bases outside the gene matches. Germline loops: CDR1 LNHDA, CDR2 SQIVND (reference sequence). The CDR3 sequence is CASSIPRQGSNQPQHF. The DNA for the CDR3 is TGTGCCAGTAGTATTCCCCGACAGGGGAGCAATCAGCCCCAGCATTTT.

The chain employs TRBV18 and TRBJ1-4; 10 bases are a match to TRBD1. The V gene end was trimmed by 6 bases and the J gene end by 7 bases; junction bases not matched to a gene: 2. The CDR3 spans 13 residues. Germline loops: CDR1 KGHSH, CDR2 LQKENI. CDR3 sequence reads: CASSRDRGEKLFF. For the CDR3, the DNA is TGTGCCAGCTCCCGGGACAGGGGTGAAAAACTGTTTTTT.

The V gene is TRBV19, the J gene TRBJ1-2; TRBD1 is a possible D gene (6 bases). Trimming shortened V by 6 bases and J by 3 bases, and 11 bases separated the two germline ends. The CDR3 consists of 13 residues. Looked up from germline, CDR1 is LNHDA and CDR2 is SQIVND (reference sequence). The CDR3 here is CASSPQGYYGYTF. CDR3 bases: TGTGCCAGTAGCCCGCAGGGGTACTATGGCTACACCTTC.

The rearrangement uses TRBV5-1 and TRBJ2-7; the match to TRBD1 covers 7 bases. From germline, CDR1 is SGHRS and CDR2 YFSETQ. The CDR3 is 16 amino acids. The V gene end was trimmed by 0 bases and the J gene end by 1 base; junction bases not matched to a gene: 7. The CDR3 loop is CASSLDGQVLSYEQYF. The CDR3 region has the DNA TGCGCCAGCAGCTTGGATGGACAGGTTTTATCCTACGAGCAGTACTTC.

The DNA of the CDR3 is TGTGCCTGGAGTGTTGATGCAGGGGGAGAGCTGTTTTTT. Translation gives CAWSVDAGGELFF. The V and J genes are TRBV30 and TRBJ2-2, with 7 bases that match TRBD1. The V gene end was trimmed by 0 bases and the J gene end by 11 bases; junction bases not matched to a gene: 6. The CDR3 is made up of 13 amino acids. CDR1 and CDR2 (germline): GTSNPN, SVGIG (reference sequence).

The chain carries TRBV7-9 and TRBJ2-7, with 13 bases fitting TRBD2. CDR1 is SEHNR, CDR2 FQNEAQ, per germline (reference sequence). With V trimmed by 5 bases and J by 7 bases, 8 bases remained unmatched. The CDR3 length is 15 residues. CDR3 region: CASSMGTSGKEEQYF. The CDR3 region has the DNA TGTGCCAGCAGCATGGGGACTAGCGGGAAGGAAGAGCAGTACTTC.

This clone was seen once. This chain uses TRBV29-1 with TRBJ2-7; 10 bases agree with TRBD2. The J segment lost 2 bases and the V segment lost 4 bases, leaving 5 bases of the junction unmatched. This CDR3 region has 14 residues. Germline V gene lookup returns CDR1 SQVTM and CDR2 ANQGSEA. The CDR3 DNA follows: TGCAGCGTTGTCGGGACTAGCGCCACCTACGAGCAGTACTTC. Encoded protein: CSVVGTSATYEQYF.

This chain connects TRBV19 to TRBJ2-3; possibly TRBD2 for D (7 bases). Deletions cut 5 bases from V and 4 bases from J, with 22 bases between. This CDR3 spans 17 amino acids. The germline CDR1 and CDR2 sequences are LNHDA and SQIVND (reference sequence). This CDR3 reads CASSFGGGGIRADTQYF. The CDR3 DNA reads as TGTGCCAGTAGTTTTGGGGGGGGCGGGATAAGGGCAGATACGCAGTATTTT.

V gene TRBV5-5 combines with J gene TRBJ1-1; D remains unclear. Per the germline V gene, CDR1 is SGHKS and CDR2 is YYEKEE (reference sequence). Trimming stripped 1 base from V and 2 bases from J, with 9 bases between. This CDR3 contains 14 residues. CDR3 nucleotides: TGTGCCAGCAGCTTGAGAGGATTTAACACTGAAGCTTTCTTT. Its translation: CASSLRGFNTEAFF.

The J gene is TRBJ1-4, the V gene TRBV27, with TRBD1 as a possible D gene (5 bases). Germline lookup yields CDR1 MNHEY and CDR2 SMNVEV (reference sequence). The CDR3 totals 14 residues. The V gene lost 6 bases and the J gene lost 3 bases, with 11 bases spanning the gap. Written as DNA, the CDR3 is TGTGCCAGCAGAAGGGAGGGGTCTAATGAAAAACTGTTTTTT. It encodes CASRREGSNEKLFF.

V and J are TRBV4-2 and TRBJ2-7; 10 positions match TRBD2. The ends lost 4 bases at V and 2 bases at J; junction bases unmatched: 8. The CDR3 has 16 residues. Germline-derived CDR1 and CDR2 are LGHNA and YNFKEQ. The CDR3 coding sequence is TGTGCCAGCAGCCGGGCGGCTAGCGGGGGTGCCTACGAGCAGTACTTC. It specifies CASSRAASGGAYEQYF.

The chain uses TRBV24-1 and TRBJ2-1; 14 bases map to TRBD2. Germline V gene sequence: CDR1 KGHDR, CDR2 SFDVKD. There are 15 residues in the CDR3. Trimming took 5 bases from V and 7 from J; bases not matched to a gene: 3. The CDR3 nucleotides read TGTGCCACCAGTGGACTAGCGGGAGGGCCAAATGAGCAGTTCTTC. Translating gives CATSGLAGGPNEQFF.

This clone came up once. The J gene is TRBJ2-2, the V gene TRBV14; 10 bases agree with TRBD1. V lost 3 bases to trimming and J lost 8 bases; unmatched junction nucleotides: 9. The CDR3 covers 16 residues. CDR1 is SGHDN, CDR2 FVKESK, per germline. The chain's CDR3 is CASSQRPGQGLGELFF. The CDR3 nucleotides are TGTGCCAGCAGCCAGCGTCCGGGACAGGGGCTGGGGGAGCTGTTTTTT.

V and J are TRBV27 and TRBJ2-2; a weak D match, TRBD1 (6 bases). This CDR3 is 15 amino acids long. V was cut by 3 bases and J by 4 bases, with 12 bases left in between. Germline assignment: CDR1 MNHEY and CDR2 SMNVEV (reference sequence). CDR3 residues: CASSLPRGGTGELFF. DNA of the CDR3: TGTGCCAGCAGTTTGCCCAGGGGCGGCACCGGGGAGCTGTTTTTT.

This clone has only a few counts. The J gene is TRBJ1-1, the V gene TRBV6-1; TRBD1 agrees at 8 bases. The germline gives CDR1 MNHNS, CDR2 SASEGT. The CDR3 covers 16 residues. V lost 2 bases to trimming and J lost 5 bases; unmatched junction nucleotides: 10. CDR3 nucleotide sequence: TGTGCCAGCAGTGAAATCCCAACAGGGGGAAGGACTGAAGCTTTCTTT. This sequence encodes CASSEIPTGGRTEAFF.

The chain carries TRBV6-2 or TRBV6-3 and TRBJ1-5, with D possibly being TRBD1 (5 bases). Germline values: CDR1 MNHEY, CDR2 SVGEGT. There are 14 residues in the CDR3. V was pared by 6 bases and J by 2 bases, with 11 bases between. The CDR3 coding sequence is TGTGCCAGCAGCCGCGACAGAGGCAATCAGCCCCAGCATTTT. Translated, it gives CASSRDRGNQPQHF.